The present entry profiles one T cell receptor beta chain with its context. The antigen is undetermined. The entry originates in a study of cytomegalovirus exposure and HLA in healthy donors. Whole-study results and caveats: Most TCRs appeared rarely, but some public TCRs recurred in many donors. Both high specificity and high sensitivity reportedly marked the classifier's diagnosis of cytomegalovirus status. A list of approximately 150 TCR beta chains associated with cytomegalovirus was given.

The V end was cut by 2 bases, the J end by 3 bases, with 18 bases between. Germline CDR1 is SGHRS and CDR2 is YFSETQ. CDR3 size: 17 residues. TCRdb's table, derived via immunoSEQ multiplex PCR, lists solely in-frame clones and lacks some. The sample includes about 84,000 clones, under 95% of them seen just once. It was the roughly 120-subject validation cohort, separate from the roughly 700-subject first cohort, to which the donors belonged. Source material: PBMCs. This TCR was recovered from a man under 40 in good health and CMV-seronegative. V usage is TRBV5-1 and J usage is TRBJ2-4, with a possible D match to TRBD2 (5 bases). CDR3 sequence: CASSFVLEGVGKNIQYF. As DNA, the CDR3 is TGCGCCAGCAGCTTCGTCTTAGAGGGTGTAGGCAAAAACATTCAGTACTTC.